Listed here is a single T cell receptor beta chain. Its antigen remains unidentified. Trimming left V 0 bases short and J 2 bases short, with 4 bases between. The CDR3 has 13 residues. Germline values: CDR1 SGHTA, CDR2 FQGNSA. The sample comes from a study of shared clonotypes between healthy human individuals. Profiling relied on immunoSEQ multiplex PCR, and the TCRdb table lists in-frame clones only, not all of them. Of more than 400,000 clones listed, almost 97% were seen once; the top ten hold approximately 0.06%. The study, taken as a whole, reports: A handful of donors shared 4.5% to 6.5% of their naive CD4 clonotypes.

The chain couples TRBV7-2 to TRBJ2-5; no firm D call. This sequence originates from a woman in her 30s in good health. The sequenced sample was naive CD4+ T cells sorted from blood. The subset denotes: CD45RA+ positively selected. CDR3 amino acids: CASSLAAQETQYF. CDR3 in DNA: TGTGCCAGCAGCTTAGCGGCGCAAGAGACCCAGTACTTC.